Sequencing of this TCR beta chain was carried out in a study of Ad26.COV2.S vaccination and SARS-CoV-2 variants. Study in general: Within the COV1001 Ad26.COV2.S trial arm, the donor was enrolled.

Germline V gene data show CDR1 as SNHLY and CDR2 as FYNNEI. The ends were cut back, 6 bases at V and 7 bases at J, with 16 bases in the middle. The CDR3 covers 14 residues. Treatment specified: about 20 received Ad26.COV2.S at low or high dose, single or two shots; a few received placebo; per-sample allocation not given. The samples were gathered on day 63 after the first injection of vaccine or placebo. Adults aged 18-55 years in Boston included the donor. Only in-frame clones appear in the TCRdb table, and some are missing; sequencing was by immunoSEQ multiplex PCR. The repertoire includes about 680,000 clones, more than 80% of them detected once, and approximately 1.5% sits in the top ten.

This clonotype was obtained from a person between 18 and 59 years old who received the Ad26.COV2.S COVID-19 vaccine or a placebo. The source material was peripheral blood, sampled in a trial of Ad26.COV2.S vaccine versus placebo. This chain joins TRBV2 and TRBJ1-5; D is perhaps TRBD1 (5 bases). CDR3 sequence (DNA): TGTGCCAGCAGACCCGACGGGGGAACCCAGCCCCAGCATTTT. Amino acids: CASRPDGGTQPQHF.